Described below is a single TCR beta chain sequence and its context. The target antigen is unknown. Assay: immunoSEQ multiplex PCR; the TCRdb copy retains only in-frame clones and omits some. This table holds hundreds of thousands of clones, 72% found once. This specimen belongs to a study of shared clonotypes between healthy human individuals. As for the study in general: Samples came from a couple of female and a few male donors aged 18 to 49.

In the CD4+ fraction, cells were divided into CD45RA+ naive and CD45RA-negative memory subsets. Findings and caveats of the study: It was expected that sequencing depth would affect clonotype sharing among donors.

The clonotype comes from a woman between 25 and 40 years old in good health. Source material: memory CD4+ T cells sorted from blood. The subset: CD45RA-negative fraction.

CDR3 sequence: CASSWGRLAGLGFQETQYF. CDR3 DNA: TGCGCCAGCAGCTGGGGGAGGCTAGCGGGCCTTGGTTTCCAAGAGACCCAGTACTTC. The rearrangement joins TRBV5-1 to TRBJ2-5; the match to TRBD2 covers 8 bases. J gave up 1 base and V 3 bases, and 17 bases lay outside the gene matches. Germline V gene data show CDR1 as SGHRS and CDR2 as YFSETQ. The CDR3 is 19 residues long.